Below are 5 T cell receptor beta chains sequenced from a single sample in a study of PD-1 blockade in mismatch repair-deficient tumors. Sequencing used immunoSEQ multiplex PCR; TCRdb keeps in-frame clones, though not all of them. The sample lists hundreds of clones, approximately 70% occurring once. Noted time point: archival surgical resection tumor tissue. The source was primary tumor tissue, collected from a patient treated with pembrolizumab. All receptors come from an adult with mismatch repair-deficient cancer.

The V gene is TRBV25-1, the J gene TRBJ2-7, with 8 bases matching TRBD2. This CDR3 is 14 amino acids long. The V segment lost 3 bases and the J segment 7 bases; nucleotides outside the gene matches: 8. Per the germline V gene, CDR1 is MGHDK and CDR2 is SYGVNS. The CDR3 protein is CASSDGGALGEQYF. The CDR3 DNA is TGTGCCAGCAGTGACGGGGGGGCGCTGGGGGAGCAGTACTTC.

This clone was counted once. The chain recombines TRBV10-2 with TRBJ2-1, with D perhaps being TRBD1 or TRBD2 (5 bases each). The germline V gene has CDR1 WSHSY and CDR2 SAAADI. V lost 10 bases to trimming and J lost 8 bases, with 18 bases between them. There are 13 residues in the CDR3. CDR3 sequence: CATEGPPGDEQFF. In DNA form, the CDR3 reads TGCGCCACCGAGGGACCCCCCGGGGATGAGCAGTTCTTC.

The chain uses TRBV7-3 and TRBJ1-1, with no clear D. Trimming took off 5 bases at V and 1 base at J, with 8 bases between the two ends. CDR3 length: 13 amino acids. Looked up from germline, CDR1 is SGHTA and CDR2 is FQGTGA. The CDR3 protein is CASSQHQNTEAFF. CDR3 sequence (DNA): TGTGCCAGCAGCCAGCACCAGAACACTGAAGCTTTCTTT.

This rearrangement joins TRBV9 to TRBJ1-1; D perhaps matches TRBD1 (6 bases). V was pared by 2 bases and J by 7 bases, with 21 bases between. The CDR3 consists of 16 residues. Looked up from germline, CDR1 is SGDLS and CDR2 is YYNGEE. This chain's CDR3 is CASSVDLQGVWSEAFF. Here the CDR3 DNA reads TGTGCCAGCAGCGTGGACCTACAGGGAGTATGGAGTGAAGCTTTCTTT.

The chain carries TRBV7-8 and TRBJ2-7; D gene uncertain. Germline CDR1 SGHVS, CDR2 FQNEAQ. The CDR3 length is 13 residues. The ends were cut back, 0 bases at V and 7 bases at J, with 10 bases in the middle. CDR3 in DNA: TGTGCCAGCAGCTTAGCAAGGTCCAGGGAGCAGTACTTC. Translating gives CASSLARSREQYF.